The 12 T cell receptor beta chains below all came from one sample that was sequenced in a study of Tregs in tolerant kidney transplant recipients. Using immunoSEQ multiplex PCR, the repertoire was profiled, and TCRdb retains in-frame clones only, with some absent. The sample records around 85,000 clones, approximately 90% being singletons. The input for sequencing was Tregs from blood, taken before the transplant. All receptors come from a human donor who received a combined kidney and bone marrow transplant.

With respect to this clone: The junction does not match germline at one end; this may be a read error. This CDR3 is also generated by other DNA sequences in the sample. The chain combines TRBV5-4 with TRBJ1-2, with D maybe TRBD1 (6 bases). Germline CDR1 is SGHNT and CDR2 is YYREEE (reference sequence). This CDR3 has 13 amino acids. The CDR3 coding sequence is TGTGCCAGCAGCGAAGGGGGTAACTATGGCTACACTTTC. Translated: CASSEGGNYGYTF.

V usage is TRBV19 and J usage is TRBJ1-5, with D possibly being TRBD1 (5 bases). Germline lookup yields CDR1 LNHDA and CDR2 SQIVND (reference sequence). The V end was cut by 8 bases, the J end by 4 bases, with 18 bases between. The length of the CDR3 is 15 residues. The CDR3 loop reads CASSGRGGGNQPQHF. The CDR3 DNA reads as TGTGCCAGTTCTGGTCGGGGGGGAGGAAATCAGCCCCAGCATTTT.

This clone was picked up a small number of times. The V gene is TRBV6-6, the J gene TRBJ2-1, with 9 bases fitting TRBD1. Germline CDR1 MNHNY, CDR2 SVGAGI (reference sequence). The CDR3 is 12 residues long. The junction had 4 bases not matched to a gene; V was cut back by 2 bases and J by 14 bases. DNA of the CDR3: TGTGCCAGCAGTTACGGAGACAGGGGGAAGTTCTTC. It translates to CASSYGDRGKFF.

The chain combines TRBV10-3 with TRBJ2-7, with 9 positions matching TRBD1. V lost 4 bases to trimming and J lost 2 bases; unmatched junction nucleotides: 3. Germline CDR1 ENHRY, CDR2 SYGVKD. The CDR3 contains 14 residues. Here the CDR3 reads CAISGGDRAYEQYF. CDR3 nucleotides: TGTGCCATCAGTGGGGGGGACAGGGCCTACGAGCAGTACTTC.

V gene TRBV11-2 combines with J gene TRBJ2-1, with 12 positions matching TRBD2. V trimming: 5 bases; J trimming: 1 base; junction bases outside the gene matches: 9. CDR1 SGHAT and CDR2 FQNNGV come from the germline V gene. The CDR3 covers 18 residues. The CDR3 protein is CASSLWTSGIGSYNEQFF. In nucleotides, the CDR3 is TGTGCCAGCAGCCTCTGGACTAGCGGGATAGGGTCCTACAATGAGCAGTTCTTC.

The genes are TRBV10-3 and TRBJ2-1; 11 nucleotides line up with TRBD1. Germline lookup yields CDR1 ENHRY and CDR2 SYGVKD. The CDR3 is made up of 14 amino acids. With V trimmed by 7 bases and J by 8 bases, 7 bases remained unmatched. The DNA for the CDR3 is TGTGCCATCACTGCGGGACAGGGGGTCGATGAGCAGTTCTTC. This sequence encodes CAITAGQGVDEQFF.

CDR3 sequence: CASSATGGRRDEQYF. In nucleotides, the CDR3 is TGTGCCAGCAGCGCGACGGGGGGGCGGCGGGACGAGCAGTACTTC. V is TRBV5-4 and J is TRBJ2-7; 8 bases map to TRBD2. Trimming cost V 4 bases and J 5 bases; bases outside gene matches: 11. CDR1 and CDR2 from the germline V gene are SGHNT and YYREEE (reference sequence). The CDR3 length is 15 residues.

V gene TRBV5-4 combines with J gene TRBJ1-2, with 8 nucleotides matching TRBD1. This CDR3 has 14 residues. Per germline, CDR1 SGHNT and CDR2 YYREEE (reference sequence). The trim removed 0 bases at V and 2 bases at J, leaving 0 bases unmatched. CDR3 DNA: TGTGCCAGCAGCTTGGGGACAGGGAACTATGGCTACACCTTC. This gives the protein CASSLGTGNYGYTF.

The genes are TRBV4-1 and TRBJ1-2; a possible D gene is TRBD1 (5 bases). There are 14 residues in the CDR3. The V end lost 3 bases, the J end lost 3 bases, and 11 bases lay between the germline ends. Germline CDR1 reads MGHRA; CDR2 reads YSYEKL. The CDR3 loop reads CASSQNGGYYGYTF. DNA for the CDR3: TGCGCCAGCAGCCAGAATGGGGGATACTATGGCTACACCTTC.

The chain has TRBV19 and TRBJ2-1; 7 nucleotides agree with TRBD2. Looked up from germline, CDR1 is LNHDA and CDR2 is SQIVND (reference sequence). V shed 4 bases and J 7 bases; nucleotides not matched to a gene: 13. This CDR3 has 16 residues. The CDR3: CASSRDGAGAYNEQFF. Written as DNA, the CDR3 is TGTGCCAGTAGTAGGGACGGGGCGGGAGCATATAATGAGCAGTTCTTC. Full variable domain (outside the CDR3, taken from reference TRBV19 and TRBJ2-1): DGGITQSPKYLFRKEGQNVTLSCEQNLNHDAMYWYRQDPGQGLRLIYYSQIVNDFQKGDIAEGYSVSREKKESFPLTVTSAQKNPTAFYLCASSRDGAGAYNEQFFGPGTRLTVL.

The CDR3 DNA reads as TGTGCCAGCAGCTCTACCGTCGGAACTAGCGGGAGAAATGAGCAGTTCTTC. This gives the protein CASSSTVGTSGRNEQFF. V is TRBV7-8 and J is TRBJ2-1, with TRBD2 matching 11 bases. CDR3 length: 17 residues. The germline gives CDR1 SGHVS, CDR2 FQNEAQ. V dropped 4 bases and J dropped 7; count of bases not matched to a gene: 12. The variable domain in full, with the rest retrieved from reference TRBV7-8 and TRBJ2-1, is GAGVSQSPRYKVAKRGQDVALRCDPISGHVSLFWYQQALGQGPEFLTYFQNEAQLDKSGLPSDRFFAERPEGSVSTLKIQRTQQEDSAVYLCASSSTVGTSGRNEQFFGPGTRLTVL.

The chain combines TRBV7-2 with TRBJ2-7; no clear D gene. There are 16 residues in the CDR3. V gave up 0 bases and J gave up 0 bases, with 12 bases separating them. Looked up from germline, CDR1 is SGHTA and CDR2 is FQGNSA. The CDR3 DNA is TGTGCCAGCAGCTTAGCGGTTAGTAAGAGCTCCTACGAGCAGTACTTC. It is translated as CASSLAVSKSSYEQYF. Full variable domain (remainder filled in from reference TRBV7-2 and TRBJ2-7): GAGVSQSPSNKVTEKGKDVELRCDPISGHTALYWYRQSLGQGLEFLIYFQGNSAPDKSGLPSDRFSAERTGGSVSTLTIQRTQQEDSAVYLCASSLAVSKSSYEQYFGPGTRLTVT.